This entry lists 27 T cell receptor beta chains sequenced from one sample in a study of T cells expressing NK-cell markers. Reprocessing the 5' RACE reads, TCRdb reports a single entry for every CDR3 protein and omits DNA. This sample's table reports a few hundred thousand distinct CDR3 sequences. Sequenced material: blood T cells: a sorted CD56 or NKG2C T cell subset, CD4+ or CD8+ T cells, or bulk PBMC T cells (not recorded which). All receptors come from a man aged 18 to 70 in good health.

The chain recombines TRBV2 with TRBJ2-3; TCRdb names TRBD1, which stays unverified in the absence of DNA. Germline assignment: CDR1 SNHLY and CDR2 FYNNEI. The CDR3 is 14 residues long. The CDR3 spells CASSQTGGVDTQYF.

This chain uses TRBV20-1 with TRBJ2-1; the TRBD2 assignment by TCRdb is unverifiable without DNA. The length of the CDR3 is 16 residues. The germline V gene has CDR1 DFQATT and CDR2 SNEGSKA (reference sequence). This CDR3 reads CSARSGRGVSYNEQFF.

The chain has TRBV18 and TRBJ1-3. Germline V gene sequence: CDR1 KGHSH, CDR2 LQKENI. The CDR3 contains 14 residues. CDR3 amino acids: CASSPVTAGNTIYF. The full variable domain, with the rest looked up from reference TRBV18 and TRBJ1-3, is NAGVMQNPRHLVRRRGQEARLRCSPMKGHSHVYWYRQLPEEGLKFMVYLQKENIIDESGMPKERFSAEFPKEGPSILRIQQVVRGDSAAYFCASSPVTAGNTIYFGEGSWLTVV.

V gene TRBV7-2 combines with J gene TRBJ2-3; the D gene TCRdb calls, TRBD2, cannot be checked with no DNA. The CDR3 contains 14 residues. Germline CDR1 reads SGHTA; CDR2 reads FQGNSA. CDR3 amino acids: CASSLATRGDTQYF.

This sequence joins TRBV7-2 and TRBJ2-1; the TCRdb D gene call, TRBD1, has no DNA to confirm it. The CDR3 totals 16 residues. Germline CDR1 reads SGHTA; CDR2 reads FQGNSA. The CDR3 sequence is CASSREGGASYNEQFF. The full variable domain, completed using reference TRBV7-2 and TRBJ2-1, is GAGVSQSPSNKVTEKGKDVELRCDPISGHTALYWYRQSLGQGLEFLIYFQGNSAPDKSGLPSDRFSAERTGGSVSTLTIQRTQQEDSAVYLCASSREGGASYNEQFFGPGTRLTVL.

This sequence joins TRBV4-2 and TRBJ2-3; the D call of TRBD2 rests on TCRdb alone, since no DNA is present to check it. The CDR3 sequence is 16 residues long. Germline loops: CDR1 LGHNA, CDR2 YNFKEQ. The CDR3 here is CASSQVGSLVSDTQYF.

The chain joins TRBV2 to TRBJ2-1; TCRdb reports TRBD1, a call that lacks DNA to check it against. CDR1 is SNHLY, CDR2 FYNNEI, per germline. The CDR3 has 17 residues. CDR3: CASSEAKSGTAYNEQFF.

The chain links TRBV18 to TRBJ1-5. The CDR3 sequence is 14 residues long. From germline, CDR1 is KGHSH and CDR2 LQKENI. Here the CDR3 reads CASSPMERGQPQHF.

J is TRBJ2-7 and V is TRBV7-2; with no DNA, the TCRdb D assignment of TRBD2 cannot be verified. The CDR3 runs to 16 residues. The germline V gene has CDR1 SGHTA and CDR2 FQGNSA. CDR3 residues: CASSLDRLAGPYEQYF.

The J gene is TRBJ2-5, the V gene TRBV2; the TRBD1 assignment by TCRdb is unverifiable without DNA. The germline gives CDR1 SNHLY, CDR2 FYNNEI. This CDR3 contains 12 residues. The CDR3 sequence: CASGRGGETQYF.

CDR3 in amino acids: CASSLRLAVGEQFF. The chain carries TRBV5-1 and TRBJ2-1; TCRdb returns TRBD2, unconfirmable since there is no DNA. CDR3 length equals 14 residues. The germline V gene has CDR1 SGHRS and CDR2 YFSETQ.

The V call is TRBV10-3, the J call TRBJ2-3; TCRdb's assignment of TRBD2 cannot be checked, as there is no DNA. Germline V gene sequence: CDR1 ENHRY, CDR2 SYGVKD. The CDR3 has 17 amino acids. This CDR3 is CAISATLISGVSDTQYF.

CDR3: CASKEGRFTNTEAFF. This chain joins TRBV7-9 and TRBJ1-1. Germline V gene data show CDR1 as SEHNR and CDR2 as FQNEAQ (reference sequence). This CDR3 has 15 amino acids.

The CDR3 here is CASSLNSREQYF. The chain is built from TRBV7-6 and TRBJ2-7. Germline CDR1 and CDR2: SGHVS and FNYEAQ. The CDR3 covers 12 residues.

The chain combines TRBV10-3 with TRBJ2-1. CDR1 ENHRY and CDR2 SYGVKD come from the germline V gene. The CDR3 loop spans 12 amino acids. The CDR3 protein is CAISENWNEQFF.

The chain couples TRBV12-3 or TRBV12-4 to TRBJ2-1; TCRdb picks TRBD1, but there is no DNA to check that call. This CDR3 is built from 16 residues. The CDR3 reads CASTDLRASSYNEQFF.

The rearrangement links TRBV7-8 to TRBJ1-3; TCRdb indicates TRBD1, and absent DNA this call remains unverified. This CDR3 contains 15 residues. Germline values: CDR1 SGHVS, CDR2 FQNEAQ. The CDR3 protein is CASTRGPQEGNTIYF.

This chain joins TRBV6-1 and TRBJ1-4; the TRBD1 assignment by TCRdb is unverifiable without DNA. The germline V gene encodes CDR1 MNHNS and CDR2 SASEGT. The CDR3 consists of 15 residues. This CDR3 is CASLTNPGVGEKLFF.

V and J are TRBV25-1 and TRBJ2-1. From germline, CDR1 is MGHDK and CDR2 SYGVNS. The CDR3 runs to 11 residues. The CDR3 sequence: CASSVHGEQFF.

The genes are TRBV3-1 and TRBJ1-6; TCRdb's D call, TRBD1, is unchecked because there is no DNA. CDR1 is LGHDT and CDR2 is YNNKEL in the germline V gene (reference sequence). The CDR3 is made up of 15 amino acids. This CDR3 is CASSRGQGGNSPLHF. The whole variable domain, filled in from reference TRBV3-1 and TRBJ1-6, reads DTAVSQTPKYLVTQMGNDKSIKCEQNLGHDTMYWYKQDSKKFLKIMFSYNNKELIINETVPNRFSPKSPDKAHLNLHINSLELGDSAVYFCASSRGQGGNSPLHFGNGTRLTVT.

V and J are TRBV6-1 and TRBJ1-4. Germline lookup yields CDR1 MNHNS and CDR2 SASEGT. The CDR3 consists of 12 residues. Here the CDR3 reads CASSDGPRELFF.

V gene TRBV18 combines with J gene TRBJ2-5. In germline, CDR1 is KGHSH, CDR2 LQKENI. This CDR3 is 14 amino acids long. This CDR3 is CASSPGRSQETQYF.

The chain has TRBV11-2 and TRBJ2-5; lacking DNA, the TRBD1 call made by TCRdb goes unchecked. Germline assignment: CDR1 SGHAT and CDR2 FQNNGV. The CDR3 sequence is 15 residues long. CDR3 in amino acids: CASSLTGGFVETQYF.

The chain links TRBV6-1 to TRBJ1-5; the D gene TCRdb calls, TRBD1, cannot be checked with no DNA. CDR1 MNHNS and CDR2 SASEGT come from the germline V gene. CDR3 length: 17 residues. CDR3: CASSDDVGRGGNQPQHF.

The chain recombines TRBV29-1 with TRBJ1-4; checking the TCRdb D call of TRBD1 is not possible without DNA. CDR1 and CDR2 (germline): SQVTM, ANQGSEA. There are 12 residues in the CDR3. CDR3: CSATGAGEKLFF.

The rearrangement uses TRBV5-1 and TRBJ1-1. CDR1 is SGHRS and CDR2 is YFSETQ in the germline V gene. There are 13 residues in the CDR3. This chain's CDR3 is CASRNARYTEAFF.

The chain carries TRBV15 and TRBJ2-3; no DNA is available, so the TRBD2 call from TCRdb remains unchecked. This CDR3 has 15 amino acids. The germline V gene encodes CDR1 LNHNV and CDR2 YYDKDF (reference sequence). This chain's CDR3 is CATSRLAGAQSTQYF.